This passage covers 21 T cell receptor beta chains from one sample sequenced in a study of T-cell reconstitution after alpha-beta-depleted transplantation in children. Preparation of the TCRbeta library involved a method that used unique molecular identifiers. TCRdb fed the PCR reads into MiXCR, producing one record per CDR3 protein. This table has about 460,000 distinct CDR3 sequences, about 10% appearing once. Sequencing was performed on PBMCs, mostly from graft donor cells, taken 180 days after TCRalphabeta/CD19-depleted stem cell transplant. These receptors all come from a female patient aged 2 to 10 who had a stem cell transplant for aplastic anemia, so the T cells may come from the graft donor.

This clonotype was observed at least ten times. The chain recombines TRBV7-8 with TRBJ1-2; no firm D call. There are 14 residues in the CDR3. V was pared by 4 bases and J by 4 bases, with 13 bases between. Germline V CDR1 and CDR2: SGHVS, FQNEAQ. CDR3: CASSSRGHGYGYTF. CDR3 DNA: TGTGCCAGCAGCTCCCGGGGTCACGGCTATGGCTACACCTTC. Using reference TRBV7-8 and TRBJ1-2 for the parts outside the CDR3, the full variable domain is GAGVSQSPRYKVAKRGQDVALRCDPISGHVSLFWYQQALGQGPEFLTYFQNEAQLDKSGLPSDRFFAERPEGSVSTLKIQRTQQEDSAVYLCASSSRGHGYGYTFGSGTRLTVV.

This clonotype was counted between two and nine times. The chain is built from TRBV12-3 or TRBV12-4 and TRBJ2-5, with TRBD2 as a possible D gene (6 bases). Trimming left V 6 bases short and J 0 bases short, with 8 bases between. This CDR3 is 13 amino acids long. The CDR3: CASSRDYQETQYF. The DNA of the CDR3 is TGTGCCAGCAGCCGGGACTACCAAGAGACCCAGTACTTC.

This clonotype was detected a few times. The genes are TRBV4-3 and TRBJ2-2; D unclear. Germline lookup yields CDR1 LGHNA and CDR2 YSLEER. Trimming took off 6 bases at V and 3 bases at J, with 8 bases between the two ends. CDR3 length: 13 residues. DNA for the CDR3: TGCGCCAGCAGTGCGGTCTACACCGGGGAGCTGTTTTTT. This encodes CASSAVYTGELFF.

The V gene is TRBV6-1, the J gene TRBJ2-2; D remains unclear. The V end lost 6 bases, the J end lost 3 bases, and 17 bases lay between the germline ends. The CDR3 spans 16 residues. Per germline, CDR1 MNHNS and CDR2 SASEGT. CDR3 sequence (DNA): TGTGCCAGCAGCCGACATGATAGGTCGGACACCGGGGAGCTGTTTTTT. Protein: CASSRHDRSDTGELFF.

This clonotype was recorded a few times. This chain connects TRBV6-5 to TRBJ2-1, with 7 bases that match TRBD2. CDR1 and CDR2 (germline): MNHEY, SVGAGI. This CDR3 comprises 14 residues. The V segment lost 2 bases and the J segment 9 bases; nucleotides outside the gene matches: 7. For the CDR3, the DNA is TGTGCCAGCAGTTACGGCGGGAGCACCGGTGAGCAGTTCTTC. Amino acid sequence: CASSYGGSTGEQFF.

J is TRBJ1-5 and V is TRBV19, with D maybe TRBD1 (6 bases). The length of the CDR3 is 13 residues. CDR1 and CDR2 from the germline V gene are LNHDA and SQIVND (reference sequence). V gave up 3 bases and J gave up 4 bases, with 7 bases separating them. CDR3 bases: TGTGCCAGTAGTATTACAGGGAATCAGCCCCAGCATTTT. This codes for CASSITGNQPQHF.

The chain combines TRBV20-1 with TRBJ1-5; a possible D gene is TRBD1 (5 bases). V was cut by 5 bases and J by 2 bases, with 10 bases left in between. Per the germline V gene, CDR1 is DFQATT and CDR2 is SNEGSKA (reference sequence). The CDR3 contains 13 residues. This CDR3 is CSAYRGGNQPQHF. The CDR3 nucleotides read TGCAGTGCTTATCGGGGGGGCAATCAGCCCCAGCATTTT.

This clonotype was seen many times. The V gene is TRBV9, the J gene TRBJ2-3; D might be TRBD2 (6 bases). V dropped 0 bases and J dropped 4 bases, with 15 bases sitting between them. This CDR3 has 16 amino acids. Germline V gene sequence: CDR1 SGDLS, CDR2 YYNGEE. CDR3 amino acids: CASSVGLGTEADTQYF. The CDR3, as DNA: TGTGCCAGCAGCGTAGGACTAGGTACTGAGGCAGATACGCAGTATTTT.

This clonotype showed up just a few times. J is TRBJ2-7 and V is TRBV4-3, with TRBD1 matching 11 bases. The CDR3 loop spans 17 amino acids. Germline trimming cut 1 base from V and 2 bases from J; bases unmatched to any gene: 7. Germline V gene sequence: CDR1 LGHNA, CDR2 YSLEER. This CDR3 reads CASSQARPGQGAYEQYF. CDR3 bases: TGCGCCAGCAGCCAAGCTCGTCCGGGACAGGGGGCCTACGAGCAGTACTTC.

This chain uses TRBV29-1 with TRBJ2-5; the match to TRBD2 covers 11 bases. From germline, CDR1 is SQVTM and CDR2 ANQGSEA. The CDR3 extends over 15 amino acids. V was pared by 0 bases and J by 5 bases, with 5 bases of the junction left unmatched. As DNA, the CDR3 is TGCAGCGTTGAAGACACTAGCGGGAGTCGGGAGACCCAGTACTTC. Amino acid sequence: CSVEDTSGSRETQYF.

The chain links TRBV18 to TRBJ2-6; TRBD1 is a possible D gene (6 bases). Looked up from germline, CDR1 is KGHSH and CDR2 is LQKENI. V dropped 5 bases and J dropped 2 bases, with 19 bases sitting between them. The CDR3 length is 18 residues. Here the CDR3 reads CASSAKKTGTTGANVLTF. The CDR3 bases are TGTGCCAGCTCAGCTAAGAAAACAGGGACAACTGGGGCCAACGTCCTGACTTTC.

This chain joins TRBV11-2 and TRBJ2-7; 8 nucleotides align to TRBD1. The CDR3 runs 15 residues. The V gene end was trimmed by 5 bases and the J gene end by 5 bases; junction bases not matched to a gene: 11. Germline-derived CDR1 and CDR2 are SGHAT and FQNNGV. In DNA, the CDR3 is TGTGCCAGCAGCCTCCGGGACAGGTCAAGGGACGAGCAGTACGTC. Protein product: CASSLRDRSRDEQYV.

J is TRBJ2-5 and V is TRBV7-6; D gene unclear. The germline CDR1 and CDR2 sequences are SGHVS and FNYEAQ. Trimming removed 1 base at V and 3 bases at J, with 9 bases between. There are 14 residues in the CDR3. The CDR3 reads CASSLEWGKETQYF. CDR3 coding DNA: TGTGCCAGCAGCTTAGAGTGGGGAAAAGAGACCCAGTACTTC.

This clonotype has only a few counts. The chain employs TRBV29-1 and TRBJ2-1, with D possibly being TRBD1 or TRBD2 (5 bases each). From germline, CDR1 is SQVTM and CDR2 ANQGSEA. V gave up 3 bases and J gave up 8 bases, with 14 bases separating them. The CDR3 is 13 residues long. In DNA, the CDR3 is TGCAGCGTTGATACTGGGGGTAGCGATGAGCAGTTCTTC. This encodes CSVDTGGSDEQFF.

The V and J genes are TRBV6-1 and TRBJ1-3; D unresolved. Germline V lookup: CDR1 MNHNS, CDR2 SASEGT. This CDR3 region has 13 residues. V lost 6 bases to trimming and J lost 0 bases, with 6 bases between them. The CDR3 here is CASSRTSGNTIYF. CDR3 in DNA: TGTGCCAGCAGCCGGACCTCTGGAAACACCATATATTTT.

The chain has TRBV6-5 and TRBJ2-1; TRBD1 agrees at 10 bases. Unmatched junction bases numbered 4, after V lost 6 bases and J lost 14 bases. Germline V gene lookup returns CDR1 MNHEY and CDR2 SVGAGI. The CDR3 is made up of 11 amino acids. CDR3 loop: CASSTGTGEFF. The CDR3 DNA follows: TGTGCCAGCAGCACTGGGACAGGGGAGTTCTTC.

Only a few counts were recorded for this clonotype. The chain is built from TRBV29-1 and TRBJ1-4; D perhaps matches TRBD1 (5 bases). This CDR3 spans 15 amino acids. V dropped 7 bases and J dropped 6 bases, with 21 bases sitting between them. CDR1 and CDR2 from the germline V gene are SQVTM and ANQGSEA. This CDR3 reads CSALSPPGGHEKLFF. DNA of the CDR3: TGCAGCGCCTTATCCCCCCCGGGGGGTCATGAAAAACTGTTTTTT.

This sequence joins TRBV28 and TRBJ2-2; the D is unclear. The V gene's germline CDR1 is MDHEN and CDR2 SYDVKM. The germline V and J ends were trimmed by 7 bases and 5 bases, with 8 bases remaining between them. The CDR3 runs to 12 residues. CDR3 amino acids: CASTLGTGELFF. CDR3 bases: TGTGCCAGCACCCTCGGAACCGGGGAGCTGTTTTTT.

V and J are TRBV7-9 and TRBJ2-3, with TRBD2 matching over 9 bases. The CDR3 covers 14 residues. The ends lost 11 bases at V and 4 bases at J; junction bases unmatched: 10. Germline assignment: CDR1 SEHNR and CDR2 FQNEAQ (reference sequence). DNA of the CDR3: TGTGCCGGCCTCGGGAGCGGGAGGCCAGATACGCAGTATTTT. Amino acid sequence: CAGLGSGRPDTQYF.

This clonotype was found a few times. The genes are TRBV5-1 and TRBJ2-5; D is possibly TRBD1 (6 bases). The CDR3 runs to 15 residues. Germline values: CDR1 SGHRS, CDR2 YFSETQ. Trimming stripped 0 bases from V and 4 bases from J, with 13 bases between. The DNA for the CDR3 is TGCGCCAGCAGCTTGGCGGGCAGGGGTTTAGAGACCCAGTACTTC. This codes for CASSLAGRGLETQYF.

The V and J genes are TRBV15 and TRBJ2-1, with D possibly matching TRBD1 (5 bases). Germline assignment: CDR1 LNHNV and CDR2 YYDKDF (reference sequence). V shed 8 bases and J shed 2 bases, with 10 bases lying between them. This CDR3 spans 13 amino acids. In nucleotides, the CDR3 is TGTGCCACCGGGAAGGGGACCTACAATGAGCAGTTCTTC. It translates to CATGKGTYNEQFF.